The present TCR beta chain was sequenced within a study of blood T cell repertoires in COVID-19. TCRdb keeps only in-frame clones here, not all; method: immunoSEQ multiplex PCR. In the table there are about 440,000 clones, about 85% of which are singletons. Trimming shortened V by 4 bases and J by 8 bases, and 14 bases separated the two germline ends. CDR1 and CDR2 (germline): SGHAT, FQNNGV. CDR3 length equals 13 residues. The chain recombines TRBV11-2 with TRBJ1-2; weak D call: TRBD1 (6 bases). Specimen: PBMCs or T cells enriched from blood (not recorded which). This receptor was obtained from a woman under 30 with acute COVID-19. The CDR3 loop reads CASSSRTAAGYTF. As DNA, the CDR3 is TGTGCCAGCAGCTCGCGGACAGCGGCAGGCTACACCTTC.